This is a list of T cell receptor beta chains from one sample in a study of Ad26.COV2.S vaccination and SARS-CoV-2 variants. Produced via immunoSEQ multiplex PCR; TCRdb's table is partial and in-frame only. This sample has roughly 350,000 clones, with roughly 87% found just once. Sample: peripheral blood, taken in a trial of Ad26.COV2.S vaccine versus placebo. The receptors stem from a person between 18 and 59 years old who received the Ad26.COV2.S COVID-19 vaccine or a placebo. CDR3s include the opening cysteine and the closing phenylalanine or tryptophan. Fields, in order: V gene, clone size, D gene, J gene, CDR3 protein, CDR3 DNA. A D gene is named only where the DNA matches it firmly. Part of the rows lack a size; the others show once, few, many or a class for expanded clones.

>TRBV9|-|-|TRBJ1-3
CASTASQYSGNTIYF
TGTGCCAGCACCGCATCACAATACTCTGGAAACACCATATATTTT
>TRBV27|-|-|TRBJ2-7
CASSLSDPPQGYEQYF
TGTGCCAGCAGTTTATCCGATCCACCCCAGGGATACGAGCAGTACTTC
>TRBV6-6|-|-|TRBJ1-1
CASSKTYAEAFF
TGTGCCAGCAGTAAGACATACGCGGAAGCTTTCTTT
>TRBV27|-|-|TRBJ2-1
CASCTYGGYNEQFF
TGTGCCAGCTGCACATACGGGGGATACAATGAGCAGTTCTTC
>TRBV5-1|-|-|TRBJ2-7
CASSRTDLRESYEQYF
TGCGCCAGCAGTCGGACCGACCTGAGGGAATCCTACGAGCAGTACTTC
>TRBV7-2|-|-|TRBJ1-2
CASSLQGGYGYTF
TGTGCCAGCAGCCTGCAGGGTGGCTATGGCTACACCTTC
>TRBV4-1|once|-|TRBJ2-1
CASSKTDNEQFF
TGCGCCAGCAGCAAGACAGACAATGAGCAGTTCTTC
>TRBV5-5|-|TRBD1|TRBJ1-2
CASSRGQGDGYTF
TGTGCCAGCAGCCGGGGACAGGGGGATGGCTACACCTTC
>TRBV2|-|-|TRBJ1-1
CASRGAQYTEAFF
TGTGCCAGCAGGGGGGCCCAGTACACTGAAGCTTTCTTT
>TRBV30|-|-|TRBJ2-7
CAYRRLSLYEQYF
TGTGCTTACCGTCGGCTATCCCTCTACGAGCAGTACTTC
>TRBV20-1|-|-|TRBJ1-2
CSAPLIRQNTF
TGCAGTGCCCCCCTGATTAGGCAGAACACCTTC
>TRBV4-3|few|-|TRBJ1-6
CASSQDLTRNSYNSPLHF
TGCGCCAGCAGCCAAGATCTTACAAGGAATTCCTATAATTCACCCCTCCACTTT
>TRBV6-2/TRBV6-3|-|-|TRBJ1-1
CASIPSRLRTEAFF
TGTGCCAGCATCCCGAGCAGATTGAGGACTGAAGCTTTCTTT
>TRBV24-1|-|TRBD1|TRBJ2-7
CATSDPGTGGEQYF
TGTGCCACCAGTGACCCTGGGACAGGGGGCGAGCAGTACTTC
>TRBV5-8|-|-|TRBJ2-2
CASSLPGELFF
TGTGCCAGCAGCCTACCTGGGGAGCTGTTTTTT
>TRBV18|-|TRBD2|TRBJ2-7
CASSPPGGGTSYEQYF
TGTGCCAGCTCACCACCAGGCGGGGGGACTTCCTACGAGCAGTACTTC
>TRBV5-1|-|TRBD1|TRBJ1-5
CASSSGQGGQPQHF
TGCGCCAGCAGCTCAGGACAGGGCGGACAGCCCCAGCATTTT
>TRBV4-2|-|-|TRBJ2-6
CASSQYPLGDSGANVLTF
TGTGCCAGCAGCCAATATCCCCTAGGGGACTCTGGGGCCAACGTCCTGACTTTC
>TRBV19|-|TRBD2|TRBJ2-5
CASSRLIAGAQETQYF
TGTGCCAGTAGTAGACTCATAGCGGGGGCCCAAGAGACCCAGTACTTC
>TRBV6-2/TRBV6-3|-|TRBD1|TRBJ2-7
CASSSTGASYEQYF
TGTGCCAGCAGTAGCACAGGGGCTTCCTACGAGCAGTACTTC
>TRBV2|-|-|TRBJ1-5
CASSPPDQRVPWF
TGTGCCAGCAGTCCCCCGGATCAACGGGTCCCCTGGTTT
>TRBV5-6|-|TRBD1|TRBJ1-4
CASSRTGTGNEKLFF
TGTGCCAGCAGCAGAACCGGGACAGGAAATGAAAAACTGTTTTTT
>TRBV6-4|-|TRBD2|TRBJ2-3
CASSDWTSGGRDTQYF
TGTGCCAGCAGTGACTGGACTAGCGGAGGCAGGGATACGCAGTATTTT
>TRBV6-2/TRBV6-3|-|-|TRBJ1-1
CASSYSFGGLSNTEAFF
TGTGCCAGCAGTTACTCGTTTGGGGGGTTATCGAACACTGAAGCTTTCTTT
>TRBV20-1|-|-|TRBJ2-5
CSAGTLGTQYF
TGCAGTGCAGGGACCCTGGGGACCCAGTACTTC
>TRBV5-1|-|TRBD1|TRBJ2-5
CASRPGQVGETQYF
TGCGCCAGCAGACCCGGACAGGTCGGGGAGACCCAGTACTTC
>TRBV5-1|-|-|TRBJ2-7
CASSPRGRQFYEQYF
TGCGCCAGCAGCCCAAGGGGTCGACAGTTCTACGAGCAGTACTTC
>TRBV5-6|few|-|TRBJ1-5
CASSEGLEPQHF
TGTGCCAGCAGCGAGGGGTTGGAGCCCCAGCATTTT
>TRBV29-1|-|-|TRBJ1-1
CSVSGLNTEAFF
TGCAGCGTTTCAGGGTTGAACACTGAAGCTTTCTTT
>TRBV7-9|-|-|TRBJ1-6
CASSQRQPSYNSPLHF
TGTGCCAGCAGCCAACGACAGCCTTCTTATAATTCACCCCTCCACTTT
>TRBV6-5|-|-|TRBJ1-3
CASGRRGSGNTIYF
TGTGCCAGCGGGCGGAGGGGCTCTGGAAACACCATATATTTT
>TRBV6-5|-|TRBD1|TRBJ2-6
CASSYGTGPGANVLTF
TGTGCCAGCAGTTACGGGACAGGACCCGGGGCCAACGTCCTGACTTTC
>TRBV27|-|-|TRBJ1-2
CASRKDSRGYGYTF
TGTGCCAGCAGAAAAGACAGTAGGGGTTATGGCTACACCTTC
>TRBV4-1|-|TRBD1|TRBJ2-3
CASSQEGLTGTDTQYF
TGCGCCAGCAGCCAAGAGGGGTTGACAGGGACAGATACGCAGTATTTT
>TRBV3-1/TRBV3-2|-|-|TRBJ2-5
CASSQVGGSRETQYF
TGTGCCAGCAGCCAAGTTGGGGGGTCGAGAGAGACCCAGTACTTC
>TRBV5-4|-|-|TRBJ1-4
CASSTGQTTNEKLFF
TGTGCCAGCAGCACCGGACAAACAACTAATGAAAAACTGTTTTTT
>TRBV19|-|TRBD1|TRBJ2-7
CASSPWTGITPVEQYF
TGTGCCAGTAGTCCATGGACAGGGATAACCCCCGTGGAGCAGTACTTC
>TRBV5-1|once|-|TRBJ1-1
CASSLASGVNTEAFF
TGCGCCAGCAGCTTGGCATCAGGGGTGAACACTGAAGCTTTCTTT
>TRBV5-1|-|-|TRBJ2-3
CASSLGGGHSSTDTQYF
TGCGCCAGCAGCTTAGGAGGGGGGCACTCTAGCACAGATACGCAGTATTTT
>TRBV11-3|-|-|TRBJ2-2
CASSLGGGSTSGELFF
TGTGCCAGCAGCTTAGGTGGGGGTAGCACGTCCGGGGAGCTGTTTTTT
>TRBV5-1|-|TRBD2|TRBJ2-1
CASSWTGLAGNEQFF
TGCGCCAGCAGCTGGACGGGACTAGCGGGGAATGAGCAGTTCTTC
>TRBV6-2/TRBV6-3|-|-|TRBJ1-5
CASSSSIGGFGPQHF
TGTGCCAGCAGTTCGTCGATCGGGGGTTTTGGACCCCAGCATTTT
>TRBV7-9|-|TRBD1|TRBJ2-5
CASSLAQGAKETQYF
TGTGCCAGCAGCTTAGCCCAGGGGGCGAAAGAGACCCAGTACTTC
>TRBV27|-|-|TRBJ1-1
CASSLKGKSLGPFGGTEAFF
TGTGCCAGCAGTTTAAAAGGAAAGTCGTTAGGACCCTTTGGGGGCACTGAAGCTTTCTTT
>TRBV5-1|once|-|TRBJ1-1
CASSLPQGGGTEAFF
TGCGCCAGCAGCTTGCCCCAGGGAGGGGGCACTGAAGCTTTCTTT
>TRBV9|-|-|TRBJ1-2
CASSVVGVRGYGYTF
TGTGCCAGCAGCGTAGTCGGGGTCCGGGGCTATGGCTACACCTTC
>TRBV18|once|-|TRBJ2-5
CASSPPAQETQYF
TGTGCCAGCTCACCACCGGCCCAAGAGACCCAGTACTTC
>TRBV6-5|-|-|TRBJ1-6
CASSYSASPLHF
TGTGCCAGCAGTTACTCGGCATCACCCCTCCACTTT
>TRBV20-1|-|-|TRBJ2-1
CSASSNRGEQFF
TGCAGTGCTAGTTCGAATCGGGGAGAGCAGTTCTTC
>TRBV7-2|-|TRBD2|TRBJ2-3
CASSYKTSGAGDTQYF
TGTGCCAGCAGCTACAAGACTAGCGGGGCTGGAGATACGCAGTATTTT
>TRBV29-1|-|-|TRBJ2-1
CSVEEGGAGSRNEQFF
TGCAGCGTTGAAGAAGGGGGCGCGGGATCGCGCAATGAGCAGTTCTTC
>TRBV5-4|-|-|TRBJ1-1
CASSPDVGSEAFF
TGTGCCAGCAGCCCCGACGTAGGGAGTGAAGCTTTCTTT
>TRBV6-6|-|-|TRBJ1-5
CASTDSSNQPQHF
TGTGCCAGCACCGACAGTAGCAATCAGCCCCAGCATTTT
>TRBV14|-|TRBD1|TRBJ1-5
CASSQVIRGRERIYSSNQPQHF
TGTGCCAGCAGCCAAGTCATAAGGGGGCGAGAACGTATATATTCTAGCAATCAGCCCCAGCATTTT